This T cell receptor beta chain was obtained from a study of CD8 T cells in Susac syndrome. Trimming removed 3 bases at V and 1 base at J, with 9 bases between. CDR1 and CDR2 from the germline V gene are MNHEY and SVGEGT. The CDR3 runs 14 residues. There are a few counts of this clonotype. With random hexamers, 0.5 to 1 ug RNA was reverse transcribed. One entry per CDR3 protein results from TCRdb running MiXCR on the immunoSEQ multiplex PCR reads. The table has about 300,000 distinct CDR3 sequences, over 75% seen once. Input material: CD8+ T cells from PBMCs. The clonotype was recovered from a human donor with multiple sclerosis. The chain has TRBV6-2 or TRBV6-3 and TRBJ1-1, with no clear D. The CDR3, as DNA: TGTGCCAGCAGTTATAGGGAGCGGAACACTGAAGCTTTCTTT. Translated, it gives CASSYRERNTEAFF.